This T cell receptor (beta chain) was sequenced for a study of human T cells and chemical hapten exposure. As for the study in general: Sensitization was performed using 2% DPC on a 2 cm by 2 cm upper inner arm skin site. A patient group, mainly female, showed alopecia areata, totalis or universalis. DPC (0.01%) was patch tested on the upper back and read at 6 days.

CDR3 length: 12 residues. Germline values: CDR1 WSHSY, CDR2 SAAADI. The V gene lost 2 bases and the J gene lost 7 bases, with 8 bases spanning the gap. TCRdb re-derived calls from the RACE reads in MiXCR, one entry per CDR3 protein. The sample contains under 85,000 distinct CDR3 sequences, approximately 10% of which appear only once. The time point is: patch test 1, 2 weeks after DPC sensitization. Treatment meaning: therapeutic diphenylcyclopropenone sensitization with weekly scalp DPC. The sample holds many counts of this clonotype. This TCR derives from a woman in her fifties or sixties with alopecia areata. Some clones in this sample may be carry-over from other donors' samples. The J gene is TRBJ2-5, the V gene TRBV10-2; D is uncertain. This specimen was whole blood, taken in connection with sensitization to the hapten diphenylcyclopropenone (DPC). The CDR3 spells CASSEPLGTQYF. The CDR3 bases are TGCGCCAGCAGTGAGCCCTTGGGGACCCAGTACTTC.